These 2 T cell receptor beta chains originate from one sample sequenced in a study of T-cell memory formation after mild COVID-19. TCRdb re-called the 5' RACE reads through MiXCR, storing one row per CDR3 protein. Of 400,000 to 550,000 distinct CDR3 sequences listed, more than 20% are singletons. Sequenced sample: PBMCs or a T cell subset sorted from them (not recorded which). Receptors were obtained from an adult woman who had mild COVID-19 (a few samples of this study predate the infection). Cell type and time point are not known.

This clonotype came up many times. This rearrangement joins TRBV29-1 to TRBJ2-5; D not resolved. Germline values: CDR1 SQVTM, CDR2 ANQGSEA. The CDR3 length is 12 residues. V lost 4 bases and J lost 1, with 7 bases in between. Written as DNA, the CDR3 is TGCAGCGTTGGTCGCGCCCAAGAGACCCAGTACTTC. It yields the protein CSVGRAQETQYF.

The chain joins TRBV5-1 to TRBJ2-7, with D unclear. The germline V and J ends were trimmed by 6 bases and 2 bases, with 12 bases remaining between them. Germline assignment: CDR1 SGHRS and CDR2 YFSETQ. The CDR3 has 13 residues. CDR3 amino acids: CASNSGSPYEQYF. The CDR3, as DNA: TGCGCCAGCAACAGTGGGTCTCCCTACGAGCAGTACTTC. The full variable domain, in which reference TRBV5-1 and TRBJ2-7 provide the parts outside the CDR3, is KAGVTQTPRYLIKTRGQQVTLSCSPISGHRSVSWYQQTPGQGLQFLFEYFSETQRNKGNFPGRFSGRQFSNSRSEMNVSTLELGDSALYLCASNSGSPYEQYFGPGTRLTVT.